Listed below are T cell receptor beta chains from one sample, sequenced in a study of T cell responses to AZD1222 COVID-19 vaccine. Repertoires were generated with immunoSEQ multiplex PCR, while TCRdb's copy carries only in-frame clones and drops some. Among 45,000 to 55,000 clones listed, roughly four fifths were seen once. The sequences come from peripheral blood, collected on day 0 of AZD1222 vaccination. Every receptor here comes from an adult in good health. CDR3s include the opening cysteine and the closing phenylalanine or tryptophan. The D gene is left open where the match is weak. Size is omitted from some rows. Given values are once, few, many or a class for expanded clones.

J gene	clone size	V gene	CDR3 length	D gene	CDR3 protein	CDR3 DNA
TRBJ2-1	-	TRBV7-3	17	TRBD2	CASSSPGLAGGLNEQFF	TGTGCCAGCAGTTCGCCGGGACTAGCGGGGGGGTTGAATGAGCAGTTCTTC
TRBJ1-6	-	TRBV27	15	TRBD1	CASSRDRGINSPLHF	TGTGCCAGCAGCCGGGACAGGGGCATCAATTCACCCCTCCACTTT
TRBJ1-3	-	TRBV5-4	15	-	CASSLRGVTGNTIYF	TGTGCCAGCAGCTTGCGTGGGGTTACTGGAAACACCATATATTTT
TRBJ2-3	-	TRBV6-1	16	TRBD2	CASSELAGALPDTQYF	TGTGCCAGCAGTGAACTAGCGGGGGCCCTACCAGATACGCAGTATTTT
TRBJ1-1	-	TRBV7-9	16	TRBD1	CASSPFRQGGNTEAFF	TGTGCCAGCAGCCCGTTCCGACAGGGGGGGAACACTGAAGCTTTCTTT
TRBJ1-1	-	TRBV9	15	TRBD1	CASSSDPRGRTEAFF	TGTGCCAGCAGCTCCGACCCCAGGGGGCGTACTGAAGCTTTCTTT
TRBJ1-4	-	TRBV28	15	TRBD1	CASSSLDRGDEKLFF	TGTGCCAGCAGTTCCTTGGACAGGGGTGATGAAAAACTGTTTTTT
TRBJ1-1	-	TRBV27	15	-	CASSLRQRGNTEAFF	TGTGCCAGCAGTCTAAGACAGCGAGGGAACACTGAAGCTTTCTTT
TRBJ2-3	once	TRBV5-1	16	TRBD2	CASSLVASGSGATQYF	TGCGCCAGCAGCTTGGTGGCTAGCGGGAGCGGAGCTACGCAGTATTTT
TRBJ2-2	once	TRBV7-2	14	-	CASSVQGNTGELFF	TGTGCCAGCAGCGTACAGGGGAACACCGGGGAGCTGTTTTTT
TRBJ1-1	-	TRBV6-2/TRBV6-3	13	TRBD1	CASSYPQGTEAFF	TGTGCCAGCAGTTACCCACAGGGGACTGAAGCTTTCTTT
TRBJ1-2	-	TRBV10-3	12	-	CAIRGVSYGYTF	TGTGCCATCAGGGGGGTGAGCTATGGCTACACCTTC
TRBJ1-3	-	TRBV6-5	15	TRBD1	CASSTVQGAGNTIYF	TGTGCCAGCAGTACCGTTCAGGGGGCAGGAAACACCATATATTTT
TRBJ1-1	-	TRBV10-2	13	TRBD1	CARRTGRNTEAFF	TGCGCCAGACGGACAGGACGAAACACTGAAGCTTTCTTT
TRBJ1-1	-	TRBV11-2	18	TRBD1	CASSLVRTGMNMNTEAFF	TGTGCCAGCAGCTTAGTTCGGACAGGGATGAACATGAACACTGAAGCTTTCTTT
TRBJ1-4	-	TRBV19	15	-	CASSIKSAGSEKLFF	TGTGCCAGTAGTATCAAATCCGCCGGGAGTGAAAAACTGTTTTTT
TRBJ1-5	-	TRBV28	15	-	CASRRGGSSNQPQHF	TGTGCCAGCAGGAGGGGGGGCAGTAGCAATCAGCCCCAGCATTTT
TRBJ2-7	-	TRBV4-1	17	-	CASSLASGPPRAYEQYF	TGCGCCAGCAGCTTAGCCTCCGGACCTCCCCGGGCCTACGAGCAGTACTTC
TRBJ2-5	-	TRBV5-1	15	-	CASSLSPGDGATQYF	TGCGCCAGCAGCTTGTCTCCGGGGGACGGGGCGACCCAGTACTTC
TRBJ1-5	few	TRBV24-1	12	-	CATSDPGGREHF	TGTGCCACCAGTGACCCTGGAGGACGGGAGCATTTT
TRBJ1-5	-	TRBV28	14	-	CASSFPRDDQPQHF	TGTGCCAGCAGTTTTCCCAGGGATGACCAGCCCCAGCATTTT
TRBJ2-1	-	TRBV2	15	-	CASSEGWPVRSEQFF	TGTGCCAGCAGTGAAGGGTGGCCAGTCCGCAGTGAGCAGTTCTTC
TRBJ2-4	-	TRBV6-5	14	-	CASSQGLTKNIQYF	TGTGCCAGCAGTCAGGGACTGACTAAAAACATTCAGTACTTC
TRBJ1-2	-	TRBV28	12	-	CASSLGHYGYTF	TGTGCCAGCAGTTTGGGGCACTATGGCTACACCTTC
TRBJ1-4	-	TRBV6-6	12	-	CASTTTNEKLFF	TGTGCCAGCACTACAACTAATGAAAAACTGTTTTTT